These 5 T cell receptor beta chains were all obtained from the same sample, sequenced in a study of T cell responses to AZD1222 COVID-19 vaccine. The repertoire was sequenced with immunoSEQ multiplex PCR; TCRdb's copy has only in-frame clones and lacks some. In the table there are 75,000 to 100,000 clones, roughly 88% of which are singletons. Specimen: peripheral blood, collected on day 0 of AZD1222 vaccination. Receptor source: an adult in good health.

CDR3 in amino acids: CASSIAGGGGYTGELFF. CDR3 DNA: TGTGCCAGTAGTATAGCGGGAGGCGGCGGTTACACCGGGGAGCTGTTTTTT. This chain connects TRBV19 to TRBJ2-2; 7 positions match TRBD2. CDR3 length: 17 residues. In germline, CDR1 is LNHDA, CDR2 SQIVND (reference sequence). V dropped 1 base and J dropped 3; count of bases not matched to a gene: 8.

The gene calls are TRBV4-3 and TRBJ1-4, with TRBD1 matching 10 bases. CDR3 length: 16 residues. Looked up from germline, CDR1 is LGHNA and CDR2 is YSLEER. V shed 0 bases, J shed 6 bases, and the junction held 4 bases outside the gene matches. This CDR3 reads CASSQDFGTGDEKLFF. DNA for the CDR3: TGCGCCAGCAGCCAAGACTTCGGGACAGGGGATGAAAAACTGTTTTTT.

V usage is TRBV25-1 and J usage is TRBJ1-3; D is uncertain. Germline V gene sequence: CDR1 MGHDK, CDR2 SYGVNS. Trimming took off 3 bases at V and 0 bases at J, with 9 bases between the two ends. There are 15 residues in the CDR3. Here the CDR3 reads CASSDRSFSGNTIYF. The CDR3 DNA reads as TGTGCCAGCAGTGACCGGAGTTTCTCTGGAAACACCATATATTTT.

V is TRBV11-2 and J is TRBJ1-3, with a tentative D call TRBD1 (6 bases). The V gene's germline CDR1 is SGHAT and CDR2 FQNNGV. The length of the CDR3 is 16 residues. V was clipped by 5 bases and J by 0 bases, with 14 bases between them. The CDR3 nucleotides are TGTGCCAGCAGCCCCCACAGGGCTTCCTCTGGAAACACCATATATTTT. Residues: CASSPHRASSGNTIYF.

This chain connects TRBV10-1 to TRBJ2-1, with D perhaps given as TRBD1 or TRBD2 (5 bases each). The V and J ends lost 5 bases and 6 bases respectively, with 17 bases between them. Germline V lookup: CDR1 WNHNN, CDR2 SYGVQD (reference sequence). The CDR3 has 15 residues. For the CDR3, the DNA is TGCGCCAGCAGTACCGGGACGGACCGAACCAATGAGCAGTTCTTC. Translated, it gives CASSTGTDRTNEQFF.